This paragraph reports one T cell receptor beta chain. This CDR3 region has 14 residues. Looked up from germline, CDR1 is LGHNT and CDR2 is FRNRAP. V gave up 3 bases and J gave up 3 bases, with 12 bases separating them. The source of the sample is a study of chemoradiotherapy in HPV16-positive cancers. Overall study context: A couple of HPV16-positive patients' cells yielded candidate HPV-specific clones and common motifs.

Measured with immunoSEQ multiplex PCR; TCRdb has only the in-frame clones, and not every one. The sample has under 70,000 clones; roughly nine tenths are singletons. This material consisted of blood, taken from a patient who underwent chemoradiotherapy. The chain links TRBV12-5 to TRBJ2-7; D possibly corresponds to TRBD1 (5 bases). The clonotype was recovered from a human donor with HPV-associated anogenital cancer. The CDR3 loop reads CASGLSQGIYEQYF. CDR3 DNA sequence: TGTGCTAGTGGTTTAAGTCAGGGTATCTACGAGCAGTACTTC.